These T cell receptor beta chains were read from a single sample in a study of identical twins. MiXCR was run by TCRdb on the 5' RACE reads, yielding one entry per CDR3 protein. The data show 410,000 or so distinct CDR3 sequences, about 18% seen once. Specimen: naive T cells sorted from blood. Receptors originate from a man aged 45-65 years in good health. Each CDR3 is given with its conserved first and last residue. The D gene is left open where the match is weak. For some rows the clone size is stated as once, few or many, or as a class when expanded; others skip it.

clone_size	v_call	d_call	j_call	cdr3_aa	cdr3_nt
.	TRBV5-1	TRBD1	TRBJ2-2	CASSWDRATGELFF	TGCGCCAGCAGCTGGGACAGGGCCACCGGGGAGCTGTTTTTT
many	TRBV7-9	.	TRBJ2-5	CASSFWFSQETQYF	TGTGCCAGCAGCTTCTGGTTTTCTCAAGAGACCCAGTACTTC
.	TRBV12-3/TRBV12-4	.	TRBJ2-2	CASNQDPTGELFF	TGTGCCAGCAACCAAGACCCGACTGGGGAGCTGTTTTTT
.	TRBV7-9	.	TRBJ2-7	CASTQGGVEEQYF	TGTGCCAGCACCCAGGGGGGGGTCGAAGAGCAGTACTTC
.	TRBV5-6	TRBD2	TRBJ2-3	CASSLPGLAGYTDTQYF	TGTGCCAGCAGCTTGCCGGGACTAGCGGGGTACACAGATACGCAGTATTTT
.	TRBV6-1	TRBD2	TRBJ2-2	CASSSSGSHTGELFF	TGTGCCAGCAGCTCAAGCGGGAGCCACACCGGGGAGCTGTTTTTT
many	TRBV5-1	TRBD1	TRBJ1-2	CASSLPTGEGYTF	TGCGCCAGCAGCTTGCCCACAGGGGAGGGCTACACCTTC
.	TRBV2	.	TRBJ2-3	CASSFRRGTDTQYF	TGTGCCAGCAGTTTCCGTCGCGGGACAGATACGCAGTATTTT
many	TRBV20-1	TRBD2	TRBJ2-1	CSARGGLAVNNEQFF	TGCAGTGCTAGAGGGGGACTAGCGGTAAACAATGAGCAGTTCTTC
.	TRBV6-6	.	TRBJ1-5	CASSYNRDPQHF	TGTGCCAGCAGTTACAACCGGGACCCCCAGCATTTT